These T cell receptor beta chains were read from a single sample in a study of CD8 T cells in Susac syndrome. TCRdb called the immunoSEQ multiplex PCR reads again in MiXCR, with one record for every CDR3 protein. The sample includes around 150,000 distinct CDR3 sequences, approximately 95% seen only once; the top ten take approximately 0.18%. Material for sequencing was CD8+ T cells from PBMCs. The source is a human donor with Susac syndrome. Both conserved end residues are part of each CDR3. Each record gives: V gene, CDR3 protein.

>TRBV7-9
CASSLLGTGGEAFF
>TRBV12-3/TRBV12-4
CASSRGQGSDTEAFF
>TRBV29-1
CSTRLDTEAFF
>TRBV9
CASSVATGEQFF
>TRBV2
CASRALGTSGRRAYNEQFF
>TRBV25-1
CASSGRGGLPNYGYTF
>TRBV7-9
CASTGLAGGPYEQYF
>TRBV18
CASSTDRDGYTF
>TRBV15
CATSGTKDWTGELFF
>TRBV29-1
CSVEDTRGGYEQYF
>TRBV3-1
CASSPTAVLAGGETQYF
>TRBV28
CASSLTGRSYEQYF
>TRBV9
CASSAPEGTYYGYTF
>TRBV11-2
CASTYPGASFDEQFF
>TRBV29-1
CSVEDEGGLDEQFF
>TRBV11-2
CASSLAQYLGSFYEQYF
>TRBV29-1
CSVESGHYNEQFF
>TRBV28
CASRGPYEQYF
>TRBV19
CASRESYGYTF
>TRBV7-9
CASSRDSSEAFF
>TRBV4-1
CASSQDTINYEQYF
>TRBV27
CASSLPGQGVADTQYF
>TRBV30
CACSGYRGMAEAFF
>TRBV5-1
CASSLADDEQYF
>TRBV2
CASSDPGGPDEQYF
>TRBV27
CASSLGTSGRDEQFF
>TRBV7-3
CASSSLNRGSPTETQYF
>TRBV12-3/TRBV12-4
CASSLGVSWSSYNEQFF
>TRBV28
CASSSTGNIQYF
>TRBV4-1
CASSQTDTGWGYTF
>TRBV30
CAWSVRWTPNSVTGELFF
>TRBV5-1
CASRGMAPDTQYF
>TRBV28
CASSTGTGGREQYF
>TRBV12-3/TRBV12-4
CASSPGGHNYGYTF
>TRBV9
CASSPGEAYEQYF
>TRBV6-1
CASSEAINNEQFF
>TRBV6-6
CASISLGSGNNEQFF
>TRBV20-1
CSARDLQGAYEQYF
>TRBV4-2
CASSQERAQPGGNYGYTF
>TRBV11-2
CASSRQAWNEQFF
>TRBV9
CASSVATRASGKLDRGGDEQFF
>TRBV15
CATSRDRVAAYEQYF
>TRBV20-1
CSARRQGFYEQYF